Listed here are 21 T cell receptor beta chains from one sample, sequenced in a study of T cell repertoires in cytomegalovirus infection. TCRdb redid the calling of the reads with MiXCR, one entry per CDR3 protein. The sample carries a few hundred thousand distinct CDR3 sequences, 26% recorded once. Sequences were obtained from PBMCs. The receptors were gathered from a human donor in good health (CMV status not recorded). Some clones in this sample may be carry-over from other donors' samples.

This clonotype was seen a handful of times. V gene TRBV20-1 combines with J gene TRBJ2-1; 9 bases fit TRBD2. This CDR3 comprises 15 residues. Germline V gives CDR1 DFQATT, CDR2 SNEGSKA (reference sequence). The J segment lost 5 bases and the V segment lost 4 bases, leaving 9 bases of the junction unmatched. The chain's CDR3 is CSATISGRINNEQFF. CDR3 nucleotide sequence: TGCAGTGCTACCATTAGCGGGAGAATTAACAATGAGCAGTTCTTC.

This clonotype was seen a few times. V usage is TRBV11-2 and J usage is TRBJ1-1, with D perhaps TRBD1 (5 bases). The V end lost 6 bases, the J end lost 6 bases, and 14 bases lay between the germline ends. This CDR3 is 13 amino acids long. Germline V gene sequence: CDR1 SGHAT, CDR2 FQNNGV. The CDR3 spells CASRKMGVAEAFF. CDR3 in DNA: TGTGCCAGCAGGAAGATGGGGGTCGCTGAAGCTTTCTTT.

This clonotype was counted ten times or more. In DNA form, the CDR3 reads TGTGCCAGCAGCTCCCTTGACAGCTCCTACGAGCAGTACTTC. It is translated as CASSSLDSSYEQYF. The rearrangement uses TRBV7-2 and TRBJ2-7, with D tentatively TRBD1 (5 bases). From germline, CDR1 is SGHTA and CDR2 FQGNSA. The CDR3 contains 14 residues. The V gene lost 4 bases and the J gene lost 0 bases, with 10 bases spanning the gap.

The V call is TRBV28, the J call TRBJ2-3; 7 nucleotides align to TRBD2. With V trimmed by 2 bases and J by 6 bases, 8 bases remained unmatched. The CDR3 spans 15 residues. CDR1 is MDHEN and CDR2 is SYDVKM in the germline V gene. The CDR3 is CASSLAGEPRDTQYF. CDR3 sequence (DNA): TGTGCCAGCAGTTTAGCGGGAGAGCCCAGGGATACGCAGTATTTT.

The chain carries TRBV6-1 and TRBJ1-3; D is unclear. Trimming shortened V by 10 bases and J by 4 bases, and 8 bases separated the two germline ends. This CDR3 has 11 residues. Per the germline V gene, CDR1 is MNHNS and CDR2 is SASEGT. The CDR3, as DNA: TGTGCCACAGGCCAGGGAAACACCATATATTTT. Amino acid sequence: CATGQGNTIYF.

In its sample, this clonotype was seen a few times. The chain joins TRBV28 to TRBJ2-7; 7 positions match TRBD2. This CDR3 contains 18 residues. Germline V gene data show CDR1 as MDHEN and CDR2 as SYDVKM. V lost 3 bases and J lost 0; bases outside the gene matches: 14. CDR3 DNA: TGTGCCAGCAGTTTGGCGGGAGATCTTAAGTACAGCTCCTACGAGCAGTACTTC. It encodes CASSLAGDLKYSSYEQYF.

The chain carries TRBV24-1 and TRBJ2-3, with 8 bases that match TRBD2. CDR3 length: 16 amino acids. Germline CDR1 reads KGHDR; CDR2 reads SFDVKD. V shed 4 bases and J 3 bases; nucleotides not matched to a gene: 8. In DNA, the CDR3 is TGTGCCACCAGTGAATCGAGCGGGAGAGTTACAGATACGCAGTATTTT. Its protein product is CATSESSGRVTDTQYF.

The gene calls are TRBV20-1 and TRBJ2-3; the D is unclear. Germline V gives CDR1 DFQATT, CDR2 SNEGSKA (reference sequence). This CDR3 region has 13 residues. V was pared by 5 bases and J by 7 bases, with 16 bases between. For the CDR3, the DNA is TGCAGTGCTCGAATATCCAACCAAAATACGCAGTATTTT. Encoded protein: CSARISNQNTQYF.

In its sample, this clonotype was seen many times. The CDR3 region has the DNA TGTGCCAGCAGTTTTTTGGGGTATAGCAATCAGCCCCAGCATTTT. It encodes CASSFLGYSNQPQHF. The chain is built from TRBV12-3 or TRBV12-4 and TRBJ1-5, with no clear D. The CDR3 contains 15 residues. V was shortened by 3 bases and J by 0 bases, with 9 bases between the two germline ends.

The V and J genes are TRBV29-1 and TRBJ1-2; D might be TRBD1 (5 bases). Germline values: CDR1 SQVTM, CDR2 ANQGSEA. The germline V and J ends were trimmed by 4 bases and 6 bases, with 9 bases remaining between them. The CDR3 contains 11 residues. CDR3 protein: CSVVGGDGYTF. CDR3 bases: TGCAGCGTTGTGGGGGGGGATGGCTACACCTTC.

This clonotype was counted between two and nine times. The chain carries TRBV11-2 and TRBJ1-1; no definite D call. V was trimmed by 5 bases and J by 8 bases, leaving 18 bases between them. The CDR3 is 14 amino acids. Per the germline V gene, CDR1 is SGHAT and CDR2 is FQNNGV. CDR3 amino acids: CASSRILIGTEAFF. The DNA of the CDR3 is TGTGCCAGCAGCCGAATATTGATCGGAACCGAAGCTTTCTTT.

This clonotype has ten or more counts. This chain joins TRBV7-2 and TRBJ2-4; D tentatively reads TRBD1 or TRBD2 (5 bases each). This CDR3 has 14 residues. Trimming removed 4 bases at V and 5 bases at J, with 12 bases between. Germline V gene lookup returns CDR1 SGHTA and CDR2 FQGNSA. The CDR3, as DNA: TGTGCCAGCAGCTCTCCTCCGGGGCAAAACATTCAGTACTTC. It yields the protein CASSSPPGQNIQYF.

The chain uses TRBV12-3 or TRBV12-4 and TRBJ1-5, with D uncertain. V lost 5 bases and J lost 2, with 13 bases in between. There are 15 residues in the CDR3. The CDR3 loop reads CASSQNGLGNQPQHF. The CDR3, as DNA: TGTGCCAGCAGTCAGAATGGGTTGGGCAATCAGCCCCAGCATTTT.

V gene TRBV20-1 combines with J gene TRBJ2-1, with no clear D. The germline gives CDR1 DFQATT, CDR2 SNEGSKA (reference sequence). V lost 3 bases, J lost 4 bases, and 19 bases lay in between. The CDR3 is 16 amino acids. The CDR3 DNA sequence: TGCAGTGCTAGTAAACCAGTTGAGAGCCCGTACAATGAGCAGTTCTTC. This sequence encodes CSASKPVESPYNEQFF.

The chain recombines TRBV15 with TRBJ2-2, with D tentatively TRBD1 (6 bases). This CDR3 comprises 16 residues. V lost 5 bases and J 6 bases, leaving 19 bases between the germline ends. Germline CDR1 reads LNHNV; CDR2 reads YYDKDF (reference sequence). The CDR3, as DNA: TGTGCCACCAGCGGCCCCGGGACAATGATTTCCGGGGAGCTGTTTTTT. Translating it yields CATSGPGTMISGELFF.

This clonotype was recorded a few times. V usage is TRBV5-1 and J usage is TRBJ2-1, with D uncertain. V was shortened by 0 bases and J by 9 bases, with 13 bases between the two germline ends. From germline, CDR1 is SGHRS and CDR2 YFSETQ. CDR3 length: 14 residues. CDR3 nucleotides: TGCGCCAGCAGCTTGGCCGGCTCGGCTCCTGAGCAGTTCTTC. This sequence encodes CASSLAGSAPEQFF.

In this sample, this clonotype turned up a few times. The chain has TRBV29-1 and TRBJ2-5, with D possibly TRBD1 on 6 matching bases. This CDR3 is 13 amino acids long. V lost 6 bases, J lost 5 bases, and 16 bases lay in between. Germline CDR1 is SQVTM and CDR2 is ANQGSEA. CDR3 DNA: TGCAGCGTCGGATCAGGGGTTGGGGAGACCCAGTACTTC. Its translation: CSVGSGVGETQYF.

This rearrangement joins TRBV12-5 to TRBJ2-2; D gene unclear. The germline V gene has CDR1 LGHNT and CDR2 FRNRAP. The CDR3 is 13 amino acids. With 7 bases removed from V and 0 bases from J, the gap between germline ends came to 6 bases. The CDR3 nucleotides read TGTGCTAGTGCTAAGCCGAACACCGGGGAGCTGTTTTTT. As protein: CASAKPNTGELFF.

The rearrangement joins TRBV29-1 to TRBJ1-1, with TRBD1 matching over 7 bases. The CDR3 is 13 residues long. Germline CDR1 and CDR2: SQVTM and ANQGSEA. The V segment lost 4 bases and the J segment 0 bases; nucleotides outside the gene matches: 2. The CDR3, as DNA: TGCAGCGTTGTGGGACAGATGAACACTGAAGCTTTCTTT. It codes for CSVVGQMNTEAFF.

The rearrangement links TRBV20-1 to TRBJ2-1; the D gene is possibly TRBD2 (6 bases). Trimming removed 5 bases from V and 0 bases from J, with 17 bases in between. The CDR3 has 16 amino acids. CDR1 DFQATT and CDR2 SNEGSKA come from the germline V gene (reference sequence). CDR3 coding DNA: TGCAGTGCTTGGCTTTTGGGGGAGGTCTCCTACAATGAGCAGTTCTTC. This translates into CSAWLLGEVSYNEQFF.

In its sample, this clonotype was seen a few times. The V gene is TRBV7-3, the J gene TRBJ2-7; the match to TRBD2 covers 8 bases. CDR3 length: 16 amino acids. With V trimmed by 2 bases and J by 2 bases, 8 bases remained unmatched. The germline gives CDR1 SGHTA, CDR2 FQGTGA. The CDR3 region has the DNA TGTGCCAGCAGCTTACAAGCGACTAGCGCCGCCTACGAGCAGTACTTC. Its protein is CASSLQATSAAYEQYF. The whole variable domain, remainder taken from reference TRBV7-3 and TRBJ2-7, is GAGVSQTPSNKVTEKGKYVELRCDPISGHTALYWYRQSLGQGPEFLIYFQGTGAADDSGLPNDRFFAVRPEGSVSTLKIQRTERGDSAVYLCASSLQATSAAYEQYFGPGTRLTVT.